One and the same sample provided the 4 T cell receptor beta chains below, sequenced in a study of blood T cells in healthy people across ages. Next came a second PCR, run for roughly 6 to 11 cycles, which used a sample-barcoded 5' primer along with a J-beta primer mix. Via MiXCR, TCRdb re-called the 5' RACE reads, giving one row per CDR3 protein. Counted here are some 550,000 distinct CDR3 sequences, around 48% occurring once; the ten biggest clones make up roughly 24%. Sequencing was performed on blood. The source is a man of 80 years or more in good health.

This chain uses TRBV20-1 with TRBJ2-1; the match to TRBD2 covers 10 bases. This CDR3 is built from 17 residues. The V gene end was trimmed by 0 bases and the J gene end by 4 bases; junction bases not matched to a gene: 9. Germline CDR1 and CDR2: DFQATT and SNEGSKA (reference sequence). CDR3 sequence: CSARDLQTSGPYNEQFF. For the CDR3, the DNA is TGCAGTGCTAGAGACCTTCAGACTAGCGGGCCGTACAATGAGCAGTTCTTC.

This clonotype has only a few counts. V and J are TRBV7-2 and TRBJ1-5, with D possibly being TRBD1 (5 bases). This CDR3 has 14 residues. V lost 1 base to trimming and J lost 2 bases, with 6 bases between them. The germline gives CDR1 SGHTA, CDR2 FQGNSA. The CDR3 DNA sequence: TGTGCCAGCAGCTTAGGGGACGGCAATCAGCCCCAGCATTTT. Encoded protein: CASSLGDGNQPQHF.

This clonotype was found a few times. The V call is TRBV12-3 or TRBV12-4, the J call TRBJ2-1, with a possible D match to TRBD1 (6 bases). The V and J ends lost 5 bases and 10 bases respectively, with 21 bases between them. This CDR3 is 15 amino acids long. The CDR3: CASSRGGDLIWEQFF. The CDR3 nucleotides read TGTGCCAGCAGTCGAGGGGGAGACCTCATTTGGGAGCAGTTCTTC.

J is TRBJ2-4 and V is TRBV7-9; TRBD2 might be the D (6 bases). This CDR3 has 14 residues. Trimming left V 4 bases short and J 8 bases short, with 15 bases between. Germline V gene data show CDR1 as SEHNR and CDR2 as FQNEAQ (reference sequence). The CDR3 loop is CASSSGASGDIQYF. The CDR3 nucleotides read TGTGCCAGCAGCTCCGGGGCGTCGGGGGACATTCAGTACTTC.